The 14 T cell receptor beta chains given below trace back to one sample, sequenced in a study of spatial heterogeneity in lung cancer. Whole-study findings and limits: It was found that expanded intratumoral alpha and beta TCR counts tracked tumor mutation counts.

No antigen has been assigned to these receptors. Noted time point: sample taken at primary tumor resection. Via MiXCR, TCRdb re-called the 5' RACE reads, giving one row per CDR3 protein. The table lists 5,500 to 8,000 distinct CDR3 sequences, approximately 14% of them singletons. The sequences come from lung tumor tissue, collected at surgery. These receptor sequences come from a male donor with early-stage non-small cell lung cancer.

In this sample, this clonotype turned up many times. This beta chain is an unintended read in a library built for alpha chains; its size means little. This chain connects TRBV3-1 to TRBJ1-1; D is ambiguous. The V and J ends lost 3 bases and 6 bases respectively, with 11 bases between them. The CDR3 sequence is 13 residues long. CDR1 is LGHDT and CDR2 is YNNKEL in the germline V gene (reference sequence). CDR3 coding DNA: TGTGCCAGCAGCCATATCGACGCCCCTGAAGCTTTCTTT. Amino acid sequence: CASSHIDAPEAFF. The full variable domain, in which reference TRBV3-1 and TRBJ1-1 provide the parts outside the CDR3, is DTAVSQTPKYLVTQMGNDKSIKCEQNLGHDTMYWYKQDSKKFLKIMFSYNNKELIINETVPNRFSPKSPDKAHLNLHINSLELGDSAVYFCASSHIDAPEAFFGQGTRLTVV.

Only a few counts were recorded for this clonotype. A library made for alpha chains picked up this beta chain off target, so its size means little. The chain combines TRBV7-3 with TRBJ2-5, with D possibly TRBD2 on 5 matching bases. Germline CDR1 reads SGHTA; CDR2 reads FQGTGA. Trimming cost V 1 base and J 5 bases, with 14 bases left between them. There are 15 residues in the CDR3. The CDR3 DNA is TGTGCCAGCAGCTTAAACGGGGTCGTAGGGGAGACCCAGTACTTC. Translated: CASSLNGVVGETQYF.

This clonotype was counted only a few times. With the library built for alpha chains, this beta chain is off target and its frequency is not meaningful. The V and J genes are TRBV6-6 and TRBJ2-1, with 8 nucleotides matching TRBD2. This CDR3 comprises 15 residues. With V trimmed by 9 bases and J by 2 bases, 9 bases remained unmatched. Germline values: CDR1 MNHNY, CDR2 SVGAGI (reference sequence). CDR3 residues: CASTQRELAYNEQFF. The CDR3 DNA reads as TGTGCCAGTACCCAGCGGGAGCTGGCCTACAATGAGCAGTTCTTC.

A remark on this clonotype: This beta chain is an off-target read within a library intended for alpha chains, so its frequency means little. The chain couples TRBV27 to TRBJ2-5; a possible D gene is TRBD2 (6 bases). Germline V gene lookup returns CDR1 MNHEY and CDR2 SMNVEV (reference sequence). Trimming removed 4 bases at V and 5 bases at J, with 17 bases between. This CDR3 is 15 amino acids long. CDR3 sequence reads: CASSYNPAGRETQYF. The CDR3 DNA is TGTGCCAGCAGTTACAACCCGGCAGGGAGGGAGACCCAGTACTTC.

This clonotype has only a few counts. The library was prepared for alpha chains; this beta chain is a stray read, so its frequency means little. The chain couples TRBV19 to TRBJ2-7, with TRBD2 matching 15 bases. CDR3 size: 16 residues. Trimming took 5 bases from V and 1 from J; bases not matched to a gene: 3. CDR1 LNHDA and CDR2 SQIVND come from the germline V gene (reference sequence). The CDR3 coding sequence is TGTGCCAGTAGTGCGGGACTAGCGGGGGGATCCTACGAGCAGTACTTC. Translating it yields CASSAGLAGGSYEQYF. The full variable domain, in which reference TRBV19 and TRBJ2-7 provide the parts outside the CDR3, is DGGITQSPKYLFRKEGQNVTLSCEQNLNHDAMYWYRQDPGQGLRLIYYSQIVNDFQKGDIAEGYSVSREKKESFPLTVTSAQKNPTAFYLCASSAGLAGGSYEQYFGPGTRLTVT.

This clonotype was detected ten times or more. A library prepared for alpha chains yielded this beta chain as an off-target read; its size is of little meaning. This rearrangement joins TRBV6-1 to TRBJ1-2; 7 bases align to TRBD1. Trimming cost V 8 bases and J 6 bases; bases outside gene matches: 9. Germline lookup yields CDR1 MNHNS and CDR2 SASEGT. The CDR3 consists of 13 residues. The CDR3: CASSHQGGDGYTF. Written as DNA, the CDR3 is TGTGCCAGCTCCCATCAGGGGGGCGATGGCTACACCTTC.

This clonotype turned up a few times. This beta chain is an off-target read within a library intended for alpha chains, so its frequency means little. The J gene is TRBJ1-1, the V gene TRBV5-5; D not resolved. Germline V gives CDR1 SGHKS, CDR2 YYEKEE (reference sequence). Trimming shortened V by 1 base and J by 5 bases, and 12 bases separated the two germline ends. The CDR3 runs 14 residues. The CDR3 loop is CASSLTVVGTEAFF. CDR3 nucleotides: TGTGCCAGCAGCTTGACAGTCGTGGGGACTGAAGCTTTCTTT.

In this sample, this clonotype turned up many times. In a library made to pick up alpha chains, this beta chain is a stray read with a size that means little. The chain carries TRBV12-3 or TRBV12-4 and TRBJ1-2, with 9 bases aligning to TRBD1. The CDR3 length is 14 residues. The V gene end was trimmed by 7 bases and the J gene end by 3 bases; junction bases not matched to a gene: 6. The CDR3 sequence is CASTGQGMDYGYTF. CDR3 DNA: TGTGCCAGCACCGGACAGGGGATGGACTATGGCTACACCTTC.

As concerns this clonotype: Found in a library prepared for alpha chains, this beta chain is an off-target read, and its abundance has little meaning. The rearrangement links TRBV2 to TRBJ2-5; TRBD1 agrees at 7 bases. The CDR3 is 13 amino acids. The germline gives CDR1 SNHLY, CDR2 FYNNEI. With 9 bases clipped from V and 1 base from J, the junction kept 5 bases outside the gene matches. CDR3 DNA sequence: TGTGCCAGTCAGGGACAGCCCCAAGAGACCCAGTACTTC. It translates to CASQGQPQETQYF.

With regard to this clonotype: Since it is a stray read in a library aimed at alpha chains, this beta chain has a size that is not meaningful. This chain links TRBV12-3 or TRBV12-4 with TRBJ1-1, with a tentative D call TRBD1 (6 bases). The CDR3 has 14 amino acids. V shed 1 base and J shed 10 bases, with 16 bases lying between them. CDR3 DNA: TGTGCCAGCAGTTTAGGGGAGGGGGGATTCCGAGCTTTCTTT. Its protein product is CASSLGEGGFRAFF.

The table lists this clonotype with many counts. This beta chain appears as a stray read in a library generated for alpha chains; its size is not informative. V usage is TRBV7-6 and J usage is TRBJ1-3, with 7 bases aligning to TRBD1. The CDR3 has 14 amino acids. The V segment lost 5 bases and the J segment 2 bases; nucleotides outside the gene matches: 3. The germline V gene has CDR1 SGHVS and CDR2 FNYEAQ. The CDR3 reads CASSPQGAGNTIYF. CDR3 bases: TGTGCCAGCAGCCCGCAGGGGGCTGGAAACACCATATATTTT.

This clonotype is medium-sized within its sample. Within a library made for alpha chains, this beta chain is off target, and its count is uninformative. The V and J genes are TRBV10-3 and TRBJ1-1; D is undetermined. Germline V gene sequence: CDR1 ENHRY, CDR2 SYGVKD. This CDR3 spans 12 amino acids. The ends were cut back, 4 bases at V and 2 bases at J, with 5 bases in the middle. For the CDR3, the DNA is TGTGCCATCAGTGCGATAAACACTGAAGCTTTCTTT. It encodes CAISAINTEAFF.

This clonotype was counted ten times or more. As an off-target read in a library built for alpha chains, this beta chain has a frequency of little significance. The rearrangement joins TRBV2 to TRBJ1-5, with a weak D call TRBD1 (5 bases). V was shortened by 4 bases and J by 6 bases, with 16 bases between the two germline ends. The CDR3 is 15 amino acids. The germline V gene encodes CDR1 SNHLY and CDR2 FYNNEI. CDR3 amino acids: CASSGEGRLGQPQHF. The CDR3 nucleotides are TGTGCCAGCAGTGGAGAGGGGAGACTCGGTCAGCCCCAGCATTTT.

Concerning this clonotype: Within a library made for alpha chains, this beta chain is off target, and its count is uninformative. CDR3 coding DNA: TGTGCCAGCAGTTACTCCCCAGGCGGGAATTCACCCCTCCACTTT. It translates to CASSYSPGGNSPLHF. The J gene is TRBJ1-6, the V gene TRBV6-5; D unclear. The CDR3 sequence is 15 residues long. Germline assignment: CDR1 MNHEY and CDR2 SVGAGI. The V gene lost 0 bases and the J gene lost 7 bases, with 10 bases spanning the gap.